This T cell receptor (beta chain) was sequenced during a study of T cells after yellow fever vaccination. General study points: Peaking on day 5 versus 15, the secondary response was faster but weaker. Booster sampling recovered most clones from primary vaccination (roughly 96% CD4, just over 85% CD8). Researchers cautioned that FACS-sorted repertoires could harbor abundant clonotypes contaminating from the bulk population.

The CDR3 has 16 amino acids. V shed 10 bases, J shed 0 bases, and the junction held 11 bases outside the gene matches. The germline V gene has CDR1 ENHRY and CDR2 SYGVKD. It was through 5'RACE template switching that TCR cDNA was made, with a universal primer site and UMIs added. One entry per CDR3 protein results from TCRdb running MiXCR on the 5' RACE reads. The data show approximately 550,000 distinct CDR3 sequences, 13% seen once. This clonotype occurred a few times. The antigen remains unidentified. This receptor was obtained from a man in his thirties or forties who received the YFV17D yellow fever vaccine. Sequencing used PBMCs, obtained on the day of the yellow fever booster vaccination. V is TRBV10-3 and J is TRBJ2-5; 10 nucleotides agree with TRBD2. The CDR3 protein is CATLSRLAGDQETQYF. The CDR3 DNA sequence: TGTGCCACGCTGTCGCGACTAGCGGGCGACCAAGAGACCCAGTACTTC.